The 26 T cell receptor beta chains listed next were all sequenced from one sample in a study of shared clonotypes between healthy human individuals. Some clones are missing from TCRdb's copy, which holds only in-frame ones; the method was immunoSEQ multiplex PCR. Here the sample spans some 2.1 million clones, over 85% being singletons. Sequencing was performed on naive CD4+ T cells sorted from blood. Subset of the sample: CD45RA+ positively selected. The source is a man aged 18 to 29 in good health.

The chain is built from TRBV28 and TRBJ1-1; D is possibly TRBD1 (6 bases). Germline CDR1 reads MDHEN; CDR2 reads SYDVKM. The CDR3 covers 14 residues. V was shortened by 5 bases and J by 4 bases, with 14 bases between the two germline ends. In nucleotides, the CDR3 is TGTGCCAGCAGTCTAGGGGGATGGGGCACTGAAGCTTTCTTT. Protein product: CASSLGGWGTEAFF. Variable domain in full (rest from reference TRBV28 and TRBJ1-1): DVKVTQSSRYLVKRTGEKVFLECVQDMDHENMFWYRQDPGLGLRLIYFSYDVKMKEKGDIPEGYSVSREKKERFSLILESASTNQTSMYLCASSLGGWGTEAFFGQGTRLTVV.

The V gene is TRBV5-1, the J gene TRBJ2-3, with a possible D match to TRBD1 (5 bases). The V end lost 0 bases, the J end lost 2 bases, and 10 bases lay between the germline ends. CDR3 length: 15 amino acids. The germline CDR1 and CDR2 sequences are SGHRS and YFSETQ. The CDR3 loop reads CASSLDGAPTDTQYF. CDR3 in DNA: TGCGCCAGCAGCTTGGATGGGGCCCCCACAGATACGCAGTATTTT.

V gene TRBV6-5 combines with J gene TRBJ2-5; 12 bases agree with TRBD2. Per germline, CDR1 MNHEY and CDR2 SVGAGI. The CDR3 is made up of 15 amino acids. The V and J ends lost 7 bases and 10 bases, in that order; junction bases with no gene match: 13. The CDR3 loop is CASTPGLAGLASQYF. The CDR3 DNA is TGTGCCAGCACCCCCGGACTAGCGGGGCTGGCGAGCCAGTACTTC.

The rearrangement joins TRBV6-1 to TRBJ2-7; 7 positions agree with TRBD1. With V trimmed by 3 bases and J by 0 bases, 5 bases remained unmatched. The germline CDR1 and CDR2 sequences are MNHNS and SASEGT. CDR3 size: 15 residues. This chain's CDR3 is CASSDRQGSSYEQYF. Written as DNA, the CDR3 is TGTGCCAGCAGTGACCGACAGGGTAGCTCCTACGAGCAGTACTTC.

The chain uses TRBV6-5 and TRBJ2-5, with D possibly TRBD1 on 7 matching bases. This CDR3 region has 14 residues. Germline values: CDR1 MNHEY, CDR2 SVGAGI. With 2 bases removed from V and 5 bases from J, the gap between germline ends came to 12 bases. The CDR3 sequence: CASSYQGGWETQYF. The CDR3 nucleotides read TGTGCCAGCAGTTACCAGGGGGGTTGGGAGACCCAGTACTTC.

The chain employs TRBV7-9 and TRBJ1-4, with D maybe TRBD1 (6 bases). The V end lost 0 bases, the J end lost 7 bases, and 15 bases lay between the germline ends. CDR1 is SEHNR and CDR2 is FQNEAQ in the germline V gene (reference sequence). The CDR3 length is 16 residues. The CDR3 loop is CASSLAGTSGGEKLFF. The DNA of the CDR3 is TGTGCCAGCAGCTTAGCCGGGACATCGGGGGGTGAAAAACTGTTTTTT.

The gene calls are TRBV10-2 and TRBJ2-1; 11 nucleotides match TRBD2. Germline V CDR1 and CDR2: WSHSY, SAAADI. This CDR3 comprises 18 residues. Trimming at V came to 6 bases and at J to 0 bases, leaving 10 bases not matched to a gene. CDR3 DNA: TGCGCCAGCAGGGAGACTAGCGGGGTAACCAGCTCCTACAATGAGCAGTTCTTC. Protein sequence: CASRETSGVTSSYNEQFF.

The chain employs TRBV7-9 and TRBJ2-2, with D perhaps TRBD2 (5 bases). Between the trimmed V and J ends, which lost 5 bases and 5 bases, there was a span of 15 bases. Germline V CDR1 and CDR2: SEHNR, FQNEAQ (reference sequence). CDR3 length: 15 residues. CDR3 DNA: TGTGCCAGCAGCCCTCGGACGGGGTGGACCGGGGAGCTGTTTTTT. This codes for CASSPRTGWTGELFF. Based on the CDR3 plus reference TRBV7-9 and TRBJ2-2, the full variable domain is DTGVSQNPRHKITKRGQNVTFRCDPISEHNRLYWYRQTLGQGPEFLTYFQNEAQLEKSRLLSDRFSAERPKGSFSTLEIQRTEQGDSAMYLCASSPRTGWTGELFFGEGSRLTVL.

Notes on this clone: The sample has other DNA sequences that encode this CDR3 too. The rearrangement joins TRBV27 to TRBJ2-7; 14 bases match TRBD2. In germline, CDR1 is MNHEY, CDR2 SMNVEV (reference sequence). The CDR3 runs 14 residues. J lost 6 bases, V lost 4 bases, and 2 bases had no gene match. CDR3 nucleotide sequence: TGTGCCAGCAGTTCCGGACTAGCGGGGGGCGAGCAGTACTTC. Its protein is CASSSGLAGGEQYF.

As regards this clone: The sample contains more than one DNA sequence encoding this CDR3. The J gene is TRBJ2-7, the V gene TRBV5-1; either TRBD1 or TRBD2 may fit D (5 bases each). Between the trimmed V and J ends, which lost 5 bases and 4 bases, there was a span of 10 bases. CDR3 length: 12 amino acids. Germline V lookup: CDR1 SGHRS, CDR2 YFSETQ. The CDR3 DNA is TGCGCCAGCAGTCGGGACCGGTACGAGCAGTACTTC. This encodes CASSRDRYEQYF.

CDR3 coding DNA: TGTGCCAGCAGAAGACACAGCTCTGGAAACACCATATATTTT. It specifies CASRRHSSGNTIYF. This rearrangement joins TRBV6-5 to TRBJ1-3; D gene ambiguous. Per germline, CDR1 MNHEY and CDR2 SVGAGI. There are 14 residues in the CDR3. Trimming shortened V by 6 bases and J by 0 bases, and 9 bases separated the two germline ends.

The rearrangement joins TRBV13 to TRBJ2-5, with 7 bases lining up with TRBD2. CDR1 is PRHDT and CDR2 is FYEKMQ in the germline V gene (reference sequence). After removal of 5 bases from V and 2 bases from J, the junction contained 2 bases not matched to a gene. CDR3 length: 13 amino acids. CDR3 residues: CASSLLAQETQYF. CDR3 bases: TGTGCCAGCAGCCTACTAGCGCAAGAGACCCAGTACTTC.

The chain couples TRBV7-2 to TRBJ1-4; D is perhaps TRBD1 (5 bases). V gave up 0 bases and J gave up 4 bases, with 12 bases separating them. CDR1 and CDR2 from the germline V gene are SGHTA and FQGNSA. This CDR3 spans 16 amino acids. The CDR3 bases are TGTGCCAGCAGCTTAGCGGGTGAGGGGAGTAATGAAAAACTGTTTTTT. This sequence encodes CASSLAGEGSNEKLFF.

This chain uses TRBV18 with TRBJ2-1; 10 nucleotides line up with TRBD1. V shed 4 bases, J shed 5 bases, and the junction held 2 bases outside the gene matches. Per germline, CDR1 KGHSH and CDR2 LQKENI. The CDR3 has 14 residues. CDR3 in amino acids: CASSRDRGDNEQFF. CDR3 bases: TGTGCCAGCTCACGGGACAGGGGTGACAATGAGCAGTTCTTC.

The chain links TRBV7-2 to TRBJ2-1, with D maybe TRBD2 (7 bases). The V gene's germline CDR1 is SGHTA and CDR2 FQGNSA. The V end lost 5 bases, the J end lost 6 bases, and 20 bases lay between the germline ends. This CDR3 is 16 amino acids long. The DNA for the CDR3 is TGTGCCAGCAGCACCTCTGGGGGGGGACAAACCAATGAGCAGTTCTTC. This codes for CASSTSGGGQTNEQFF.

V gene TRBV14 combines with J gene TRBJ1-2; D not certain. This CDR3 spans 13 amino acids. V lost 2 bases, J lost 3 bases, and 7 bases lay in between. Germline loops: CDR1 SGHDN, CDR2 FVKESK. The chain's CDR3 is CASSQLGDYGYTF. CDR3 bases: TGTGCCAGCAGCCAACTAGGCGACTATGGCTACACCTTC.

The chain couples TRBV7-8 to TRBJ1-5; D unresolved. Per the germline V gene, CDR1 is SGHVS and CDR2 is FQNEAQ. The V and J ends lost 0 bases and 1 base respectively, with 10 bases between them. The CDR3 runs to 16 residues. CDR3 nucleotides: TGTGCCAGCAGCTTAGCGTCGGCAGAGAGCAATCAGCCCCAGCATTTT. It is translated as CASSLASAESNQPQHF.

This chain joins TRBV20-1 and TRBJ2-7, with D unclear. The germline V gene has CDR1 DFQATT and CDR2 SNEGSKA (reference sequence). V was pared by 3 bases and J by 7 bases, with 10 bases between. The CDR3 totals 11 residues. This CDR3 is CSASLVAEQYF. In nucleotides, the CDR3 is TGCAGTGCTAGTCTGGTGGCGGAGCAGTACTTC.

This clone was recorded once. The chain carries TRBV4-1 and TRBJ1-1, with D perhaps TRBD1 (6 bases). V was clipped by 6 bases and J by 0 bases, with 17 bases between them. The CDR3 loop spans 16 amino acids. The germline gives CDR1 MGHRA, CDR2 YSYEKL. The CDR3 region is CASSLRDINLNTEAFF. CDR3 coding DNA: TGCGCCAGCAGTCTCAGGGACATCAACTTGAACACTGAAGCTTTCTTT.

The rearrangement links TRBV9 to TRBJ2-4, with 9 nucleotides matching TRBD1. Per the germline V gene, CDR1 is SGDLS and CDR2 is YYNGEE. V was clipped by 4 bases and J by 7 bases; unmatched bases: 6. The CDR3 has 14 residues. CDR3 bases: TGTGCCAGCAGCCCCGGACAGGGGCTGAACATTCAGTACTTC. It yields the protein CASSPGQGLNIQYF.

This clone showed up just once. V gene TRBV28 combines with J gene TRBJ1-2, with a tentative D call TRBD1 (6 bases). The CDR3 has 13 amino acids. Germline V lookup: CDR1 MDHEN, CDR2 SYDVKM. Trimming left V 3 bases short and J 4 bases short, with 9 bases between. CDR3: CASSFTGRYGYTF. In nucleotides, the CDR3 is TGTGCCAGCAGTTTTACAGGGCGCTATGGCTACACCTTC.

The chain employs TRBV10-2 and TRBJ1-1, with D possibly matching TRBD1 (5 bases). The V end lost 2 bases, the J end lost 4 bases, and 17 bases lay between the germline ends. The germline V gene has CDR1 WSHSY and CDR2 SAAADI. The CDR3 has 16 amino acids. This CDR3 is CASSEDPSGAGTEAFF. DNA for the CDR3: TGCGCCAGCAGTGAGGACCCCTCCGGGGCAGGCACTGAAGCTTTCTTT.

This chain joins TRBV14 and TRBJ1-5; D ambiguous. This CDR3 comprises 14 residues. Per germline, CDR1 SGHDN and CDR2 FVKESK. With 4 bases removed from V and 1 base from J, the gap between germline ends came to 8 bases. The CDR3 spells CASSRKGSNQPQHF. The CDR3 coding sequence is TGTGCCAGCAGCCGGAAAGGAAGCAATCAGCCCCAGCATTTT.

CDR3 nucleotides: TGTGCCAGCAGTTACCACATGTCCGTAGGACAAGAGACCCAGTACTTC. Translating it yields CASSYHMSVGQETQYF. This rearrangement joins TRBV6-6 to TRBJ2-5, with no clear D. V lost 2 bases to trimming and J lost 2 bases, with 15 bases between them. Germline-derived CDR1 and CDR2 are MNHNY and SVGAGI (reference sequence). The CDR3 has 16 amino acids.

The chain couples TRBV30 to TRBJ1-1; D unresolved. Trimming removed 1 base at V and 4 bases at J, with 19 bases between. There are 16 residues in the CDR3. The germline V gene has CDR1 GTSNPN and CDR2 SVGIG (reference sequence). The CDR3 sequence is CAWSDFKVGSSTEAFF. CDR3 in DNA: TGTGCCTGGAGTGACTTTAAGGTGGGGAGTAGCACTGAAGCTTTCTTT.

The rearrangement uses TRBV5-1 and TRBJ2-7, with D perhaps TRBD1 (5 bases). V was clipped by 2 bases and J by 3 bases, with 6 bases between them. The CDR3 consists of 12 residues. Germline values: CDR1 SGHRS, CDR2 YFSETQ. The CDR3 bases are TGCGCCAGCAGCTTCCAGGGCTACGAGCAGTACTTC. Its translation: CASSFQGYEQYF.